This T cell receptor (beta chain) originates from a study of T cell changes during pregnancy in multiple sclerosis. Only in-frame clones appear in the TCRdb table, and some are missing; sequencing was by immunoSEQ multiplex PCR. Here the sample spans 45,000 or so clones, about 96% being singletons. V shed 6 bases, J shed 0 bases, and the junction held 12 bases outside the gene matches. CDR3 length: 17 amino acids. Germline V CDR1 and CDR2: SGHVS, FQNEAQ. The chain combines TRBV7-8 with TRBJ2-3, with 7 bases that match TRBD2. The TCR sequence derives from a female donor with multiple sclerosis, enrolled in a pregnancy study. Sequencing was performed on peripheral blood, taken in the second trimester of pregnancy. DNA of the CDR3: TGTGCCAGCAGTGGGTATGCTAGCGGACCTAGCACAGATACGCAGTATTTT. Translation: CASSGYASGPSTDTQYF.